A single sample is the source of the 26 T cell receptor beta chains below, sequenced in a study of blood T cell repertoires in COVID-19. TCRdb's copy holds only in-frame clones and misses some; the assay was immunoSEQ multiplex PCR. The sample consists of some 48,000 clones, more than 75% of them appearing once. The sequencing input was peripheral blood. These receptor sequences come from a woman in her sixties or seventies with acute or convalescent COVID-19.

V usage is TRBV7-2 and J usage is TRBJ2-7; perhaps TRBD1 as D (5 bases). CDR1 and CDR2 (germline): SGHTA, FQGNSA. The V end lost 1 base, the J end lost 4 bases, and 11 bases lay between the germline ends. The CDR3 runs to 14 residues. CDR3 residues: CASSLESGWYEQYF. The CDR3, as DNA: TGTGCCAGCAGCTTAGAATCAGGGTGGTACGAGCAGTACTTC.

The chain has TRBV2 and TRBJ1-1; D might be TRBD1 (5 bases). Trimming stripped 6 bases from V and 1 base from J, with 12 bases between. This CDR3 is built from 14 residues. CDR1 is SNHLY, CDR2 FYNNEI, per germline. The CDR3 is CASRILQGNTEAFF. DNA for the CDR3: TGTGCCAGCAGGATCCTCCAGGGGAACACTGAAGCTTTCTTT.

V and J are TRBV9 and TRBJ1-4; the D is unclear. Germline-derived CDR1 and CDR2 are SGDLS and YYNGEE. V was pared by 0 bases and J by 7 bases, with 13 bases between. This CDR3 contains 15 residues. The CDR3 here is CASSVEEAVGEKLFF. Written as DNA, the CDR3 is TGTGCCAGCAGCGTAGAAGAGGCTGTTGGTGAAAAACTGTTTTTT.

The V gene is TRBV5-1, the J gene TRBJ2-1; TRBD2 agrees at 10 bases. The germline V gene has CDR1 SGHRS and CDR2 YFSETQ. The CDR3 extends over 14 amino acids. With V trimmed by 5 bases and J by 13 bases, 12 bases remained unmatched. CDR3 region: CASRPSGGASDQFF. DNA for the CDR3: TGCGCCAGCAGACCCAGCGGGGGGGCCTCCGATCAGTTCTTC.

V is TRBV4-2 and J is TRBJ1-6, with 7 bases that match TRBD1. Germline lookup yields CDR1 LGHNA and CDR2 YNFKEQ. After removal of 4 bases from V and 7 bases from J, the junction contained 7 bases not matched to a gene. This CDR3 spans 15 amino acids. The CDR3 region is CASSPPGQTNSPLHF. The CDR3 region has the DNA TGTGCCAGCAGCCCACCGGGACAGACAAATTCACCCCTCCACTTT.

This chain uses TRBV5-6 with TRBJ2-7; the match to TRBD1 covers 11 bases. The V gene end was trimmed by 4 bases and the J gene end by 4 bases; junction bases not matched to a gene: 1. This CDR3 spans 13 amino acids. Germline-derived CDR1 and CDR2 are SGHDT and YYEEEE. The CDR3 region is CASSRDRGYEQYF. The CDR3, as DNA: TGTGCCAGCAGCCGGGACAGGGGGTACGAGCAGTACTTC.

This sequence joins TRBV9 and TRBJ2-1; 10 bases are a match to TRBD2. This CDR3 spans 20 amino acids. The junction had 12 bases not matched to a gene; V was cut back by 0 bases and J by 0 bases. CDR1 and CDR2 from the germline V gene are SGDLS and YYNGEE. CDR3 bases: TGTGCCAGCAGCGTAGCCCCTCTAGCGGGGGCTCTTAGCTCCTACAATGAGCAGTTCTTC. As protein: CASSVAPLAGALSSYNEQFF.

J is TRBJ2-7 and V is TRBV2; 10 bases agree with TRBD1. Germline CDR1 SNHLY, CDR2 FYNNEI. The junction had 15 bases not matched to a gene; V was cut back by 5 bases and J by 2 bases. This CDR3 is 18 amino acids long. The CDR3 protein is CASSREFYRDRGPYEQYF. The CDR3 DNA reads as TGTGCCAGCAGTCGAGAGTTCTACCGGGACAGGGGCCCCTACGAGCAGTACTTC.

This clone appeared a single time. The rearrangement uses TRBV10-3 and TRBJ1-1; D is ambiguous. From germline, CDR1 is ENHRY and CDR2 SYGVKD. Trimming took 4 bases from V and 5 from J, leaving 8 bases between them. CDR3 size: 12 residues. The CDR3 is CAISVGETEAFF. The CDR3, as DNA: TGTGCCATCAGTGTCGGGGAAACTGAAGCTTTCTTT.

Note on this clone: Other DNA sequences in this sample translate to the same CDR3. The chain carries TRBV27 and TRBJ2-1, with TRBD2 matching 14 bases. The CDR3 covers 15 residues. Germline-derived CDR1 and CDR2 are MNHEY and SMNVEV (reference sequence). Trimming at V came to 5 bases and at J to 7 bases, leaving 4 bases not matched to a gene. CDR3 region: CASSPRLAGGNEQFF. The CDR3 nucleotides read TGTGCCAGCAGTCCCCGACTAGCGGGAGGGAATGAGCAGTTCTTC.

The chain employs TRBV7-2 and TRBJ2-1, with TRBD2 matching 8 bases. Unmatched junction bases numbered 13, after V lost 11 bases and J lost 4 bases. This CDR3 spans 15 amino acids. Germline lookup yields CDR1 SGHTA and CDR2 FQGNSA. Here the CDR3 reads CAVLRREVRYNEQFF. The CDR3 DNA reads TGTGCCGTTTTAAGGCGGGAGGTTCGGTACAATGAGCAGTTCTTC.

The CDR3 region has the DNA TGTGCCAGCAGCTTAGGGGGGGATGAGCAGTTCTTC. Translation gives CASSLGGDEQFF. The chain is built from TRBV7-9 and TRBJ2-1; possible D gene TRBD2, 6 bases. CDR1 is SEHNR, CDR2 FQNEAQ, per germline (reference sequence). V was pared by 1 base and J by 8 bases, with 6 bases between. The CDR3 covers 12 residues.

The chain joins TRBV7-3 to TRBJ2-7, with TRBD2 matching over 8 bases. V was clipped by 2 bases and J by 2 bases; unmatched bases: 2. Germline V gene data show CDR1 as SGHTA and CDR2 as FQGTGA. The CDR3 covers 14 residues. For the CDR3, the DNA is TGTGCCAGCAGCTTAGGCGGGGGGCCCTACGAGCAGTACTTC. Translating it yields CASSLGGGPYEQYF.

The chain recombines TRBV7-9 with TRBJ2-7; the match to TRBD2 covers 10 bases. J lost 6 bases, V lost 3 bases, and 20 bases had no gene match. The CDR3 runs 19 residues. Germline values: CDR1 SEHNR, CDR2 FQNEAQ (reference sequence). CDR3 region: CASSLARTGKREGHFEQYF. The CDR3 DNA sequence: TGTGCCAGCAGCTTGGCCCGGACGGGAAAGCGGGAGGGCCATTTCGAGCAGTACTTC.

This clone was counted a single time. The rearrangement uses TRBV7-3 and TRBJ2-1; 10 bases are a match to TRBD1. The length of the CDR3 is 16 residues. From germline, CDR1 is SGHTA and CDR2 FQGTGA. J lost 7 bases, V lost 5 bases, and 11 bases had no gene match. In DNA, the CDR3 is TGTGCCAGCAGCCCGTCCGGGACAGGGGTTCGGAATGAGCAGTTCTTC. This codes for CASSPSGTGVRNEQFF.

V and J are TRBV29-1 and TRBJ2-7; 9 bases align to TRBD2. The V and J ends lost 4 bases and 4 bases, in that order; junction bases with no gene match: 5. This CDR3 is 13 amino acids long. Germline CDR1 is SQVTM and CDR2 is ANQGSEA. CDR3 DNA sequence: TGCAGCGTTGTAGCGGGGGAGGCGTACGAGCAGTACTTC. It specifies CSVVAGEAYEQYF.

This clone was detected only a few times. The gene calls are TRBV19 and TRBJ1-1; 10 bases line up with TRBD1. The CDR3 covers 17 residues. J was trimmed by 6 bases and V by 4 bases; bases with no gene match: 14. CDR1 LNHDA and CDR2 SQIVND come from the germline V gene (reference sequence). In DNA, the CDR3 is TGTGCCAGTAGTAGCCCCGGGACAGGGGCCAGGGGGGCTGAAGCTTTCTTT. This encodes CASSSPGTGARGAEAFF.

The rearrangement uses TRBV12-3 or TRBV12-4 and TRBJ2-5, with D possibly TRBD1 on 5 matching bases. This CDR3 has 13 residues. Between the trimmed V and J ends, which lost 3 bases and 3 bases, there was a span of 8 bases. In DNA form, the CDR3 reads TGTGCCAGCAGTTTCAGCAGGGAAGAGACCCAGTACTTC. It is translated as CASSFSREETQYF.

This clone came up a few times. The CDR3 region is CASSSPHRDSGNTIYF. Written as DNA, the CDR3 is TGTGCCAGCAGCTCCCCGCACAGGGACTCTGGAAACACCATATATTTT. The rearrangement uses TRBV7-6 and TRBJ1-3, with a possible D match to TRBD1 (6 bases). V was cut by 4 bases and J by 0 bases, with 13 bases left in between. The CDR3 contains 16 residues. The V gene's germline CDR1 is SGHVS and CDR2 FNYEAQ.

The chain carries TRBV13 and TRBJ2-7; the D gene is possibly TRBD2 (6 bases). The CDR3 has 15 residues. V shed 3 bases and J shed 2 bases, with 14 bases lying between them. Germline V lookup: CDR1 PRHDT, CDR2 FYEKMQ (reference sequence). CDR3 bases: TGTGCCAGCAGCTTTAGGCTAGCGAATCCCTACGAGCAGTACTTC. This encodes CASSFRLANPYEQYF.

Regarding this clone: Mismatch with germline at one junction end may stem from a read error. The chain recombines TRBV19 with TRBJ1-5, with 10 positions matching TRBD1. Germline loops: CDR1 LNHDA, CDR2 SQIVND (reference sequence). This CDR3 has 15 amino acids. The CDR3 coding sequence is TGTGCTAGTAGCCGTGGACAGGGGGGATTCCAGCCCCAGCATTTT. Translated: CASSRGQGGFQPQHF.

The chain is built from TRBV9 and TRBJ1-1; weak D call: TRBD1 (5 bases). Deletions cut 3 bases from V and 1 base from J, with 13 bases between. The CDR3 covers 15 residues. CDR1 and CDR2 from the germline V gene are SGDLS and YYNGEE. The CDR3 protein is CASSARWGGNTEAFF. In DNA, the CDR3 is TGTGCCAGCAGCGCCCGTTGGGGGGGGAACACTGAAGCTTTCTTT.

The table lists this clone with a count of one. The chain is built from TRBV30 and TRBJ1-5; no clear D. Trimming cost V 4 bases and J 2 bases, with 12 bases left between them. Per germline, CDR1 GTSNPN and CDR2 SVGIG (reference sequence). The CDR3 runs 14 residues. The CDR3 loop reads CAWTWRGGNQPQHF. CDR3 DNA: TGTGCCTGGACTTGGCGCGGGGGCAATCAGCCCCAGCATTTT.

The chain joins TRBV27 to TRBJ2-7, with TRBD2 matching over 12 bases. The CDR3 is 13 residues long. Trimming cost V 7 bases and J 5 bases; bases outside gene matches: 3. Germline loops: CDR1 MNHEY, CDR2 SMNVEV (reference sequence). As DNA, the CDR3 is TGTGCCAGCAAACTAGCGGGAGGCCACGAGCAGTACTTC. Protein: CASKLAGGHEQYF.

The chain links TRBV10-3 to TRBJ2-7, with D unclear. The V end lost 2 bases, the J end lost 4 bases, and 9 bases lay between the germline ends. From germline, CDR1 is ENHRY and CDR2 SYGVKD. This CDR3 contains 13 residues. CDR3 coding DNA: TGTGCCATCAGTGAGGGGCAGGCTTACGAGCAGTACTTC. The encoded protein is CAISEGQAYEQYF.

CDR3 DNA: TGTGCCAGCAGCTCCCTCGGGACGAACACCGGGGAGCTGTTTTTT. It specifies CASSSLGTNTGELFF. This chain connects TRBV11-3 to TRBJ2-2, with D possibly TRBD2 on 5 matching bases. There are 15 residues in the CDR3. Germline V lookup: CDR1 SGHNT, CDR2 YENEEA. V was trimmed by 4 bases and J by 0 bases, leaving 9 bases between them.